The clone carrying this T cell receptor (beta chain) was observed a handful of times. No antigen is known for it. The entry originates in a study of spatial heterogeneity in lung cancer. Turning to the study itself: Detected beta-chain sequences consistently exceeded alpha-chain sequences.

Broader study findings: How many expanded intratumoral alpha and beta TCRs were present tracked the tumor mutation count, which was a count of nonsynonymous mutations.

TCRdb redid the calling of the 5' RACE reads with MiXCR, one entry per CDR3 protein. The sample lists about 10,000 distinct CDR3 sequences; roughly 13% were seen once. Time point in this sample: sample taken at primary tumor resection. Untreated early-stage non-small cell lung cancer patients, over 55 in total, were the donors. In each case, whole RNA from tumor, nontumor lung or frozen PBMC was sequenced unsorted. V lost 6 bases to trimming and J lost 4 bases, with 6 bases between them. Germline values: CDR1 SNHLY, CDR2 FYNNEI. This CDR3 spans 11 amino acids. The material was lung tumor tissue, obtained at surgery. The clonotype originates from a male donor with early-stage non-small cell lung cancer. V is TRBV2 and J is TRBJ2-5; no clear D. This CDR3 reads CASRVGETQYF. As DNA, the CDR3 is TGTGCCAGCAGGGTAGGAGAGACCCAGTACTTC.